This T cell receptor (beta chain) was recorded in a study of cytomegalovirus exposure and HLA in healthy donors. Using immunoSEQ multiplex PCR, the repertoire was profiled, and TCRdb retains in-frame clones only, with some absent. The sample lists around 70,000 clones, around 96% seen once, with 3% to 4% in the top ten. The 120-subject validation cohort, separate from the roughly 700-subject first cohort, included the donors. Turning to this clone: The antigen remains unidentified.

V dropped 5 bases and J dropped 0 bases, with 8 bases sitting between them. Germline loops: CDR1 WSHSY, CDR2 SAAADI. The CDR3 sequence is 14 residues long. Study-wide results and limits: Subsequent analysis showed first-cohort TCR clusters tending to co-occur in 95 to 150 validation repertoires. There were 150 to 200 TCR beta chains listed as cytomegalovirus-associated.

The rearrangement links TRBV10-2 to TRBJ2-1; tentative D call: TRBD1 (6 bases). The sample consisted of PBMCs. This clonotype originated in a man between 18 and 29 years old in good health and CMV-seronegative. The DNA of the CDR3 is TGCGCCAGCAGTAGGGGGAGCTCCTACAATGAGCAGTTCTTC. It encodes CASSRGSSYNEQFF.